Below are 8 T cell receptor beta chains sequenced from a single sample in a study of sequential checkpoint blockade in melanoma. Treatment meaning: randomized to nivolumab then ipilimumab (arm A) or the reverse (arm B). Here immunoSEQ multiplex PCR was the method, and the copy in TCRdb shows in-frame clones only, minus some. The repertoire has tens of thousands of clones, about three quarters of them found once; the top ten carry roughly 20%. The sequencing here drew on CD8+ T cells sorted from blood (inferred from file names), taken from a patient given nivolumab and ipilimumab in sequence. These receptors all come from a human donor with melanoma.

The chain has TRBV4-2 and TRBJ2-1; D gene ambiguous. The CDR3 has 12 amino acids. Trimming cost V 0 bases and J 8 bases, with 5 bases left between them. Germline-derived CDR1 and CDR2 are LGHNA and YNFKEQ. This CDR3 is CASSQDRDEQFF. The CDR3 region has the DNA TGTGCCAGCAGCCAAGATCGGGATGAGCAGTTCTTC.

This chain links TRBV7-6 with TRBJ1-1; possible D gene TRBD1, 5 bases. Trimming shortened V by 1 base and J by 1 base, and 10 bases separated the two germline ends. The CDR3 length is 15 residues. Germline CDR1 SGHVS, CDR2 FNYEAQ. Written as DNA, the CDR3 is TGTGCCAGCAGCTTAGTAGGCAGGGCGAACACTGAAGCTTTCTTT. This gives the protein CASSLVGRANTEAFF.

The chain uses TRBV4-2 and TRBJ1-3; no definite D call. V was cut by 4 bases and J by 0 bases, with 13 bases left in between. From germline, CDR1 is LGHNA and CDR2 YNFKEQ. The CDR3 has 16 residues. Written as DNA, the CDR3 is TGTGCCAGCAGCCCCCCTGGCAGATTCTCTGGAAACACCATATATTTT. The encoded protein is CASSPPGRFSGNTIYF.

This clone was counted a few times. The V call is TRBV4-3, the J call TRBJ1-2; D is possibly TRBD1 (6 bases). Germline-derived CDR1 and CDR2 are LGHNA and YSLEER. The CDR3 is 15 amino acids. Trimming left V 1 base short and J 3 bases short, with 12 bases between. CDR3 in amino acids: CASSQASRGDYGYTF. CDR3 in DNA: TGCGCCAGCAGCCAAGCGAGCAGGGGAGACTATGGCTACACCTTC.

The chain has TRBV28 and TRBJ2-7; 8 bases agree with TRBD1. The CDR3 sequence is 17 residues long. J lost 3 bases, V lost 1 base, and 11 bases had no gene match. CDR1 and CDR2 (germline): MDHEN, SYDVKM. The CDR3 protein is CASSLSLVQGAVYEQYF. For the CDR3, the DNA is TGTGCCAGCAGTTTATCACTCGTCCAGGGGGCCGTCTACGAGCAGTACTTC.

The chain has TRBV7-9 and TRBJ1-6; 10 bases map to TRBD1. Unmatched junction bases numbered 10, after V lost 4 bases and J lost 7 bases. The CDR3 contains 17 residues. Germline CDR1 and CDR2: SEHNR and FQNEAQ (reference sequence). CDR3: CASSSSDRGQGNSPLHF. The CDR3 DNA sequence: TGTGCCAGCAGCTCCTCCGACAGGGGGCAAGGGAATTCACCCCTCCACTTT.

The rearrangement joins TRBV19 to TRBJ2-7, with 8 bases that match TRBD1. The CDR3 contains 13 residues. Germline V lookup: CDR1 LNHDA, CDR2 SQIVND (reference sequence). V dropped 6 bases and J dropped 6; count of bases not matched to a gene: 7. Here the CDR3 reads CASSWTGSGEQYF. DNA for the CDR3: TGTGCCAGTAGCTGGACAGGGTCCGGCGAGCAGTACTTC.

This rearrangement joins TRBV5-1 to TRBJ2-1; 8 positions agree with TRBD2. Per germline, CDR1 SGHRS and CDR2 YFSETQ. V trimming: 2 bases; J trimming: 2 bases; junction bases outside the gene matches: 3. This CDR3 is built from 15 residues. The CDR3, as DNA: TGCGCCAGCAGCTTCACTAGCGGTCCCTACAATGAGCAGTTCTTC. As protein: CASSFTSGPYNEQFF.